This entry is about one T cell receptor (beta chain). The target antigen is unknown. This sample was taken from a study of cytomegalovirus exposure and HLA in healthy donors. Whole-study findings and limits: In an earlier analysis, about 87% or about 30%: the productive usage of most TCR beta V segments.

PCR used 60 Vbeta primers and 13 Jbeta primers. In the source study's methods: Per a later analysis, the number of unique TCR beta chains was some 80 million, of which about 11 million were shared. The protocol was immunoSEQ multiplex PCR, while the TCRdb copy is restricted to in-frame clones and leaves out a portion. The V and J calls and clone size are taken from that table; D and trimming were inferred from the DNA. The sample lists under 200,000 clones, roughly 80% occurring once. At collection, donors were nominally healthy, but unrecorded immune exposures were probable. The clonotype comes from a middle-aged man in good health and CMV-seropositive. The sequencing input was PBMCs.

CDR3 in DNA: TGCGCCAGCAGCGTAACGGGACAGTCCTACGAGCAGTACTTC. Protein: CASSVTGQSYEQYF. V and J are TRBV5-1 and TRBJ2-7, with TRBD1 matching over 7 bases. The CDR3 totals 14 residues. The trim removed 4 bases at V and 1 base at J, leaving 5 bases unmatched. Germline V gene lookup returns CDR1 SGHRS and CDR2 YFSETQ.